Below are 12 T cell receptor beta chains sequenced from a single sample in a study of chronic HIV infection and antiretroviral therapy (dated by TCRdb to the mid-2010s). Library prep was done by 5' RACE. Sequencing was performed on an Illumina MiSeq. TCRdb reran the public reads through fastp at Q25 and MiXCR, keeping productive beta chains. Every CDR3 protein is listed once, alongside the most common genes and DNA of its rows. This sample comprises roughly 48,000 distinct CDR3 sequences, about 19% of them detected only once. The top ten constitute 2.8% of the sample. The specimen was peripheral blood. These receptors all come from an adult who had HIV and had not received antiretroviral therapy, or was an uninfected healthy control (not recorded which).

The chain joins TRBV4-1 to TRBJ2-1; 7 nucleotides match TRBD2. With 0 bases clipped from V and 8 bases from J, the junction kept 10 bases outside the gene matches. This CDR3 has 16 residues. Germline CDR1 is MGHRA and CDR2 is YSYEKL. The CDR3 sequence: CASSQDGLAERDEQFF. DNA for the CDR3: TGCGCCAGCAGCCAAGATGGCCTAGCGGAGAGGGATGAGCAGTTCTTC.

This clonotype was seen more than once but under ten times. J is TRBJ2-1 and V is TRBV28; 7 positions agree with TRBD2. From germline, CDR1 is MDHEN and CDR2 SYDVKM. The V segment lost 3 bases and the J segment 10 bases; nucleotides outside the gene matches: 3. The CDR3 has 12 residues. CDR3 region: CASSFIAGEQFF. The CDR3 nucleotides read TGTGCCAGCAGTTTTATAGCGGGCGAGCAGTTCTTC.

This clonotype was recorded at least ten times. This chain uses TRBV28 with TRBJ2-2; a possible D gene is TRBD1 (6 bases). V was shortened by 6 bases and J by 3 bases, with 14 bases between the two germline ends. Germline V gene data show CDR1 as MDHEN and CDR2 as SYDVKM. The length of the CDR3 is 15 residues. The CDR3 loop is CASREGGRDTGELFF. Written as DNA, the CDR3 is TGTGCCAGCAGAGAAGGGGGTAGGGACACCGGGGAGCTGTTTTTT.

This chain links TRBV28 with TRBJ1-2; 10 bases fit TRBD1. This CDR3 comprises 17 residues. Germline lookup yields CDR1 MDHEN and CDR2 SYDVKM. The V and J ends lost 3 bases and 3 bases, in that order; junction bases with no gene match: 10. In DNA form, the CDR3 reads TGTGCCAGCAGTTTCCCTGCGGCGACAGGGGGCCACTATGGCTACACCTTC. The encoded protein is CASSFPAATGGHYGYTF.

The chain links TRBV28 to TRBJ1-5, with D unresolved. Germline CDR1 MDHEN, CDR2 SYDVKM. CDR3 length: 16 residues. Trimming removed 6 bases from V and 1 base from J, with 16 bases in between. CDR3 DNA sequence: TGTGCCAGCAGACCCGTTAGGGAGGCAAGCAATCAGCCCCAGCATTTT. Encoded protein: CASRPVREASNQPQHF.

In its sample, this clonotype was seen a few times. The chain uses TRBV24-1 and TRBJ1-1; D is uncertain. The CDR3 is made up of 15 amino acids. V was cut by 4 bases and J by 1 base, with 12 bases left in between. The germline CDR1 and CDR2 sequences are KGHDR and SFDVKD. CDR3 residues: CATSDSVAPNTEAFF. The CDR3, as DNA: TGTGCCACCAGTGACTCAGTGGCGCCGAACACTGAAGCTTTCTTT.

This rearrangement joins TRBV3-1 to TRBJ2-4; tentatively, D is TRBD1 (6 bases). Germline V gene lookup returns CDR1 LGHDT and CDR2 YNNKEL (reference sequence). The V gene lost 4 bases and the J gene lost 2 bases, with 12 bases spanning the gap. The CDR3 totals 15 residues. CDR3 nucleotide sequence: TGTGCCAGCAGCCCCCAGGGGAGTCCCAAAAACATTCAGTACTTC. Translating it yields CASSPQGSPKNIQYF. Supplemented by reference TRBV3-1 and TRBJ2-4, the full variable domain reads DTAVSQTPKYLVTQMGNDKSIKCEQNLGHDTMYWYKQDSKKFLKIMFSYNNKELIINETVPNRFSPKSPDKAHLNLHINSLELGDSAVYFCASSPQGSPKNIQYFGAGTRLSVL.

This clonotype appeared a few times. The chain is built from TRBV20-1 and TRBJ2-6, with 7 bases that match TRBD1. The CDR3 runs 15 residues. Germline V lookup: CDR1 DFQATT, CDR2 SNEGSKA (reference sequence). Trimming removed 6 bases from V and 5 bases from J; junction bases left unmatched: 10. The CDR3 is CSAETGSIRANVLTF. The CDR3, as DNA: TGCAGTGCGGAGACAGGGAGCATCCGGGCCAACGTCCTGACTTTC.

The CDR3 DNA reads TGTGCCAGCAGCCAAGAAGCGAAGAGGTCGGATAGCGGGAGGGAGTCGGGTGAGCAGTTCTTC. It is translated as CASSQEAKRSDSGRESGEQFF. V and J are TRBV4-2 and TRBJ2-1, with 11 bases identical to TRBD2. The CDR3 extends over 21 amino acids. J gave up 9 bases and V 0 bases, and 22 bases lay outside the gene matches. Germline CDR1 LGHNA, CDR2 YNFKEQ.

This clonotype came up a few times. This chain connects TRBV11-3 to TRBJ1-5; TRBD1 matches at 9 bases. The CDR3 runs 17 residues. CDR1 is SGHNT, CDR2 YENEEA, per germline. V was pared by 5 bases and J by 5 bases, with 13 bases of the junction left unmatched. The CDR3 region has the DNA TGTGCCAGCAGCCCCAGAGACCCAGGGACAGGGTATCAGCCCCAGCATTTT. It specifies CASSPRDPGTGYQPQHF.

The CDR3 DNA follows: TGCAGTGCTAGTGAAAGCTATGGCTACACCTTC. It is translated as CSASESYGYTF. V and J are TRBV20-1 and TRBJ1-2, with unresolved D. The V gene's germline CDR1 is DFQATT and CDR2 SNEGSKA (reference sequence). Trimming stripped 3 bases from V and 4 bases from J, with 6 bases between. CDR3 length: 11 amino acids.

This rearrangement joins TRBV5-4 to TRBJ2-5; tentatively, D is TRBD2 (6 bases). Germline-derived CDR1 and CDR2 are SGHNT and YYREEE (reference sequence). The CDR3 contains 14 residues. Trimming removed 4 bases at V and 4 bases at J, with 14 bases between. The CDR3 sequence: CASSRGGIRETQYF. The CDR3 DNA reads TGTGCCAGCAGCCGTGGAGGGATACGAGAGACCCAGTACTTC.